This record covers a single T cell receptor beta chain. The sample holds many counts of this clonotype. Its antigen remains undetermined. The input lacks base qualities; no much larger clone sits a single base away. The data stem from a study of identical twins (TCRdb year 2016). Context from the whole study: To test whether fetal clonotypes persist, this study deep-sequenced TCR alpha and beta repertoires from monozygotic twins, from unrelated adults of various ages, and from cord blood. Replicate twin experiments were performed at different times using different library preparation protocols to rule out contamination. General findings and caveats noted by the study authors: Invariant T cells such as MAIT and iNKT could partly confound zero-insertion analyses, although diverse VJ usage argued against such confounding for most clonotypes. Fewer insertions were carried by abundant cord blood beta clonotypes, a similar but weaker trend appeared in young adult naive repertoires, and no such trend appeared in memory repertoires. Out-of-frame TCR alpha sharing in monozygotic twins was systematically underestimated by recombination models, whereas sharing between unrelated individuals was in agreement with the recombination models. The excess sharing between twins in beta out-of-frame sequences was weaker because fewer shared sequences reduced the signal-to-noise ratio. Compared with coincidental sharing between unrelated individuals, an excess of low generation-probability sequences was observed among out-of-frame TCR alpha sequences shared between twins. Because the same donors could not be followed over many years, the conclusions relied on cross-sectional statistical analysis.

Receptors were amplified or captured by 5' RACE. The instrument was an Illumina HiSeq 2000. Template switching introduced a universal primer binding site; the final cDNA contained a unique molecular identifier, enabling accurate counting of TCR cDNA molecules. First-strand cDNA for TCR alpha and beta chains was synthesized from specific primers in the conserved constant-segment region. To control for contamination, each cDNA library was double barcoded with a SMART-Mk sample barcode plus Illumina barcodes. Two successive PCR steps introduced TruSeq adapter sequences along with Illumina sample barcodes. The TCR alpha and beta cDNA libraries were sequenced on the Illumina HiSeq platform using custom primers. The study's own analysis went as follows. MiGEC processed the raw reads to extract unique molecular identifiers, while MiXCR was used to determine the CDR3 positions. For each individual, recombination models were inferred using an EM algorithm with the repgenHMM and IGoR tools. Shared clonotypes were analyzed with the tcR package in R, and sharing was normalized by the product of cloneset sizes. To study raw recombination free of thymic and clonal selection effects, out-of-frame nonproductive sequences were analyzed. TCRdb passed the public sequencing reads through fastp at Q25 and MiXCR, retaining productive beta sequences. Each entry merges the rows of one CDR3 protein and shows their most common DNA and genes. These V and J calls are TCRdb output, not the study's own analysis. The sample table shows 600,000 to 800,000 distinct CDR3 sequences, and around 20% are seen once. The ten largest make up more than 4% of the sample.

All donors were healthy Caucasians. The twin cohort consisted of three pairs of female monozygotic twins, all aged roughly 18 to 30 years. Peripheral blood mononuclear cells were used as the source from which RNA for TCR libraries was isolated. V trim: 2 bases; J trim: 3 bases; unmatched bases: 4. Reading the germline V gene gives CDR1 MDHEN and CDR2 SYDVKM. The cysteine opens and the phenylalanine closes a CDR3 of 15 amino acids. Only the CDR3 DNA is retained, 45 bases long and in frame from the first base. These data are also associated with another study on T cells expressing NK-cell markers. The second study also describes: Roughly 8 donors provided sorted CD3+CD56+NKG2C+, CD3+CD56+NKG2C- and CD3+CD56-NKG2C+ T-cell subsets, whose TCR beta-chain repertoires were profiled. Seven of the eight sequenced donors were HCMV-seropositive and one was HCMV-seronegative. In several experiments an anti-gammadeltaTCR antibody was added to restrict sorting to alphabetaTCR-expressing T cells. In roughly 6 donors, the dominant CD3+CD56+NKG2C+ clonotypes ranked among the top 10 CD8+ clonotypes, making up 1.0-7.0% of CD8+ T cells. Those dominant clonotypes were again the most abundant among CD3+CD56-NKG2C+ cells in four donors, at about 28.3-65%. Whether the expanded NKG2C-expressing T cell clones were specific for HCMV antigens remained unclear. The study sequenced eight donors, all healthy volunteers chosen at random: three men and five women. A commercial ELISA kit detecting HCMV-specific IgG in serum was used to determine HCMV serostatus. For a handful of donors, bulk peripheral blood T-cell repertoires were also sequenced from unsorted PBMC. Reads were demultiplexed and grouped by UMI with MIGEC, and clonotypes were assembled and quantified with MiTCR. To remove erroneous sequences, TCR cDNA sequences were retained only when supported by two or more reads. The tcR package was used for downstream repertoire analysis, and clonotypes were matched across fractions by CDR3 nucleotide sequence plus V segment. Antigen specificity was annotated against VDJdb with VDJmatch, allowing one amino acid substitution in CDR3.

The receptor's source is a young woman in good health. Input material: PBMCs. Here the chain combines TRBV28 and TRBJ2-7; TRBD1 matches 10 bases in the middle. The DNA reads TGTGCCAGCAGTTTAACCGGGACAGGGGACTACGAGCAGTACTTC. The resulting protein is CASSLTGTGDYEQYF.